This T cell receptor (beta chain) was sequenced for a study of T cell responses to AZD1222 COVID-19 vaccine. The CDR3 sequence is 12 residues long. TCRdb's copy holds only in-frame clones and misses some; the assay was immunoSEQ multiplex PCR. The sample has approximately 140,000 clones; around 90% are singletons. V gene TRBV21-1 combines with J gene TRBJ2-2. TRBV21-1 is deemed a pseudogene. The sequence was obtained from an adult who received the AZD1222 COVID-19 vaccine. Material: peripheral blood, obtained 28 days after the second AZD1222 dose. CDR3 sequence (DNA): TGTGCCAGCAGCAAAGATTCCGGGGAGCTGTTTTTT. The encoded protein is CASSKDSGELFF.